This T cell receptor (beta chain) was sequenced in a study of CD8+ T cells in alopecia areata. Looking at the study overall: Each of the treated patients was given oral tofacitinib, 5 to 10 mg twice daily, for moderate-to-severe alopecia areata.

Investigators isolated RNA and reverse transcribed it into cDNA to act as the sequencing template. Sequenced by immunoSEQ multiplex PCR; TCRdb stores in-frame clones only, minus some. The sample has 120,000 to 150,000 clones, approximately 87% seen once. The junction had 3 bases not matched to a gene; V was cut back by 3 bases and J by 3 bases. The CDR3 totals 15 residues. Germline V gene lookup returns CDR1 SGHRS and CDR2 YFSETQ. This clonotype was obtained from a human donor with alopecia areata. The V and J genes are TRBV5-1 and TRBJ2-2, with 9 bases identical to TRBD2. The sequenced sample was CD8+ T cells sorted from blood, obtained at week 0. This chain's CDR3 is CASSSGLADTGELFF. CDR3 DNA: TGCGCCAGCAGCTCGGGACTAGCAGACACCGGGGAGCTGTTTTTT.